Given below is one T cell receptor beta chain in context. The antigen is undetermined. The sample belongs to a study of OX40 agonist ivuxolimab in advanced cancers. At the level of the study: Averaging around 60 years in age, with a range of about 23 to 79, the cohort was around 85% male. Three patients got partial responses; one had hepatocellular carcinoma and two had cutaneous melanoma. Study-wide results and limits: By week 6 at 0.1 to 3.0 mg/kg, blood CD4+ and CD8+ T cells had expanded clonally.

Germline assignment: CDR1 SGHTA and CDR2 FQGTGA. Trimming took 1 base from V and 7 from J, leaving 10 bases between them. The CDR3 spans 14 residues. The protocol was immunoSEQ multiplex PCR, while the TCRdb copy is restricted to in-frame clones and leaves out a portion. The table has 30,000 to 40,000 clones, 60% to 85% seen once. The sequence came from an adult with an advanced solid tumor such as melanoma, head and neck, liver or kidney cancer. The gene calls are TRBV7-3 and TRBJ2-2, with D possibly being TRBD1 or TRBD2 (5 bases each). Material: CD4+ or CD8+ T cells sorted from blood, obtained in a trial of the OX40 agonist ivuxolimab. As DNA, the CDR3 is TGTGCCAGCAGCTTAAGAGGGGAACACGGGGAGCTGTTTTTT. Translating gives CASSLRGEHGELFF.